This T cell receptor beta chain originates from a study of T cells after yellow fever vaccination. Across the study: Where fractions had low cell numbers, libraries were prepared from them with the SMART-Seq v4 Ultra Low Input RNA kit. Overall study results and limits: CD4 and CD8 compartments shared a small share of clonotypes, likely from convergent recombination. Most clones from primary vaccination were detected again post-booster (about 95% CD4, roughly 90% CD8).

This clonotype came up a few times. Its antigen is unidentified. The V gene's germline CDR1 is KGHSH and CDR2 LQKENI. This CDR3 has 12 residues. V lost 6 bases and J 8 bases, leaving 13 bases between the germline ends. The 5'RACE template-switching step produced TCR cDNA and added a universal primer site and UMIs. A single record per CDR3 protein comes from TCRdb applying MiXCR to the 5' RACE reads. The data hold some 340,000 distinct CDR3 sequences, with 4.1% observed a single time. This chain links TRBV18 with TRBJ1-1, with D possibly matching TRBD1 (6 bases). Specimen: PBMCs, collected 5 days after the yellow fever booster vaccination. This sequence was found in a man aged 18 to 35 who received the YFV17D yellow fever vaccine. This CDR3 reads CASSMTGFEAFF. DNA for the CDR3: TGTGCCAGCTCTATGACAGGATTCGAAGCTTTCTTT.